The 12 T cell receptor beta chains presented below share a single source sample, sequenced in a study of blood T cell repertoires in COVID-19. Using immunoSEQ multiplex PCR, the repertoire was profiled, and TCRdb retains in-frame clones only, with some absent. The repertoire holds 130,000 to 150,000 clones, about 85% seen once, with 35% to 40% in the top ten. The sequenced sample was peripheral blood. The source is a human donor in a cohort sampled during active COVID-19.

This sequence joins TRBV7-3 and TRBJ2-1; D unresolved. The germline V gene encodes CDR1 SGHTA and CDR2 FQGTGA. The V and J ends lost 1 base and 2 bases respectively, with 12 bases between them. The CDR3 length is 16 residues. CDR3 protein: CASSLIPVRPYNEQFF. As DNA, the CDR3 is TGTGCCAGCAGCTTAATCCCCGTCCGTCCCTACAATGAGCAGTTCTTC.

The chain uses TRBV6-5 and TRBJ1-4; 8 positions agree with TRBD1. V gave up 6 bases and J gave up 0 bases; unmatched junction bases: 3. Germline CDR1 MNHEY, CDR2 SVGAGI. The length of the CDR3 is 15 residues. Here the CDR3 DNA reads TGTGCCAGCAGGACAGGGGTTGCAACTAATGAAAAACTGTTTTTT. The encoded protein is CASRTGVATNEKLFF.

The chain employs TRBV2 and TRBJ1-4; D is ambiguous. The CDR3 covers 15 residues. Between the trimmed V and J ends, which lost 7 bases and 5 bases, there was a span of 17 bases. Germline V CDR1 and CDR2: SNHLY, FYNNEI. CDR3 residues: CASNPLDTSNEKLFF. CDR3 sequence (DNA): TGTGCCAGCAATCCCCTCGACACGTCGAATGAAAAACTGTTTTTT.

J is TRBJ1-6 and V is TRBV6-5; tentatively, D is TRBD1 (5 bases). CDR1 MNHEY and CDR2 SVGAGI come from the germline V gene. V was clipped by 5 bases and J by 0 bases, with 8 bases between them. The CDR3 extends over 15 amino acids. CDR3 sequence reads: CASSPDTSYNSPLHF. CDR3 coding DNA: TGTGCCAGCAGTCCGGACACCTCCTATAATTCACCCCTCCACTTT.

With regard to this clone: The same CDR3 also results from other DNA sequences found in this sample. The chain uses TRBV4-1 and TRBJ2-5, with a tentative D call TRBD2 (5 bases). The CDR3 totals 14 residues. The V end lost 4 bases, the J end lost 3 bases, and 12 bases lay between the germline ends. In germline, CDR1 is MGHRA, CDR2 YSYEKL. CDR3 in DNA: TGCGCCAGCAGCCCTAGCTGGGGAGAAGAGACCCAGTACTTC. It encodes CASSPSWGEETQYF.

V and J are TRBV5-8 and TRBJ1-1, with a weak D call TRBD1 (5 bases). V gave up 1 base and J gave up 0 bases, with 10 bases separating them. Germline V CDR1 and CDR2: SGHTS, YDEGEE. The CDR3 sequence is 15 residues long. This CDR3 reads CASSLRGQMNTEAFF. The CDR3 bases are TGTGCCAGCAGCTTGAGAGGACAAATGAACACTGAAGCTTTCTTT.

CDR3 DNA: TGTGCCAGCAGTTTAGCGGGGGGCGGCTATGGCTACACCTTC. It specifies CASSLAGGGYGYTF. The rearrangement uses TRBV28 and TRBJ1-2; possibly TRBD1 for D (6 bases). Per germline, CDR1 MDHEN and CDR2 SYDVKM. Deletions cut 2 bases from V and 4 bases from J, with 11 bases between. The CDR3 is made up of 14 amino acids.

The chain combines TRBV30 with TRBJ2-7; 7 bases match TRBD1. The V segment lost 3 bases and the J segment 5 bases; nucleotides outside the gene matches: 10. The CDR3 has 14 residues. CDR1 GTSNPN and CDR2 SVGIG come from the germline V gene (reference sequence). The CDR3 loop is CAWSPGGIIDEQYF. Written as DNA, the CDR3 is TGTGCCTGGAGCCCAGGGGGAATCATCGACGAGCAGTACTTC.

The chain recombines TRBV5-4 with TRBJ1-3; D unresolved. CDR1 and CDR2 from the germline V gene are SGHNT and YYREEE (reference sequence). The V end lost 5 bases, the J end lost 0 bases, and 15 bases lay between the germline ends. The length of the CDR3 is 16 residues. The CDR3 region is CASRRLGRGSGNTIYF. The CDR3 nucleotides are TGTGCCAGCAGGCGACTAGGACGGGGCTCTGGAAACACCATATATTTT. Based on the CDR3 plus reference TRBV5-4 and TRBJ1-3, the full variable domain is ETGVTQSPTHLIKTRGQQVTLRCSSQSGHNTVSWYQQALGQGPQFIFQYYREEENGRGNFPPRFSGLQFPNYSSELNVNALELDDSALYLCASRRLGRGSGNTIYFGEGSWLTVV.

The V and J genes are TRBV5-4 and TRBJ1-2; 9 nucleotides align to TRBD1. The CDR3 contains 13 residues. CDR1 is SGHNT and CDR2 is YYREEE in the germline V gene (reference sequence). V was pared by 4 bases and J by 7 bases, with 5 bases of the junction left unmatched. The CDR3 coding sequence is TGTGCCAGCAGCACACAGGGGGCGACTGGCTACACCTTC. This gives the protein CASSTQGATGYTF.

The V and J genes are TRBV6-5 and TRBJ2-7; the match to TRBD2 covers 10 bases. The V and J ends lost 4 bases and 2 bases, in that order; junction bases with no gene match: 2. The length of the CDR3 is 14 residues. CDR1 MNHEY and CDR2 SVGAGI come from the germline V gene. DNA for the CDR3: TGTGCCAGCAGTTTAGCGGGGGGTCCCTACGAGCAGTACTTC. It yields the protein CASSLAGGPYEQYF.

This clone came up a few times. This chain links TRBV6-2 or TRBV6-3 with TRBJ2-1; 9 bases fit TRBD2. Germline CDR1 is MNHEY and CDR2 is SVGEGT. The V segment lost 1 base and the J segment 4 bases; nucleotides outside the gene matches: 11. This CDR3 has 18 residues. Here the CDR3 reads CASSYLGVAGVLYNEQFF. DNA for the CDR3: TGTGCCAGCAGTTACTTAGGAGTAGCGGGGGTTCTTTACAATGAGCAGTTCTTC.